This T cell receptor (beta chain) was sequenced for a study of early T cells in non-severe SARS-CoV-2 infection. About the study: The chains were unpaired, and the sequenced material was bulk RNA from unsorted whole blood.

Unmatched junction bases numbered 19, after V lost 6 bases and J lost 9 bases. Germline V lookup: CDR1 SEHNR, CDR2 FQNEAQ (reference sequence). This CDR3 spans 18 amino acids. A few counts support this clonotype. The TCR library protocol attached unique molecular identifiers to the individual cDNA molecules. One entry per CDR3 protein, called by TCRdb with MiXCR from the 5' RACE reads. The table includes approximately 71,000 distinct CDR3 sequences, around 11% detected once. The receptor comes from an adult who was a healthcare worker with PCR-confirmed SARS-CoV-2 infection or an uninfected control (not recorded which). J is TRBJ1-6 and V is TRBV7-9, with 8 bases lining up with TRBD1. The starting material was whole blood, obtained at baseline. The CDR3 region is CASRIFPGQARGGSPLHF. The CDR3 DNA follows: TGTGCCAGCAGGATTTTCCCGGGACAGGCGCGGGGAGGTTCACCCCTCCACTTT. The full variable domain, with the rest looked up from reference TRBV7-9 and TRBJ1-6, is DTGVSQNPRHKITKRGQNVTFRCDPISEHNRLYWYRQTLGQGPEFLTYFQNEAQLEKSRLLSDRFSAERPKGSFSTLEIQRTEQGDSAMYLCASRIFPGQARGGSPLHFGNGTRLTVT.